This T cell receptor (beta chain) was retrieved from a study of cytomegalovirus exposure and HLA in healthy donors. It was with 60 Vbeta and 13 Jbeta primers that the PCR ran. Repertoires were generated with immunoSEQ multiplex PCR, while TCRdb's copy carries only in-frame clones and drops some. The table has about 150,000 clones, around 75% seen once. Trimming stripped 1 base from V and 4 bases from J, with 11 bases between. CDR3 length equals 15 residues. Germline CDR1 is LGHNA and CDR2 is YSLEER. General study results and limits: Within a later analysis, the majority of CMV-associated TCR beta chains appeared HLA-restricted. Judged likely to be a sequencing artifact was a cluster of highly shared sequence variants.

About this clone itself: The antigen is unknown.

The TCR comes from a man aged 18 to 30 in good health and CMV-seronegative. Sequencing input: PBMCs. The chain links TRBV4-3 to TRBJ2-1, with a tentative D call TRBD1 (5 bases). CDR3 in amino acids: CASSQVGAGYNEQFF. In nucleotides, the CDR3 is TGCGCCAGCAGCCAAGTTGGGGCAGGGTACAATGAGCAGTTCTTC.